This TCR beta chain was sequenced for a study of glioma-infiltrating T cells. Looking at the study overall: Blood libraries targeted about 4- to 11-fold coverage of 900,000 to 1,000,000 T cells. Study-wide results and caveats: Gliomas, especially low-grade, showed above-expected tissue-blood divergence; non-neoplastic patients showed below.

As for this clonotype: Its antigen is as yet unknown.

The V gene end was trimmed by 5 bases and the J gene end by 8 bases; junction bases not matched to a gene: 10. CDR1 is SEHNR, CDR2 FQNEAQ, per germline (reference sequence). CDR3 length: 15 residues. Using RNA template, CDR3s of TCR alpha and beta were amplified with iRepertoire arm-PCR. TCRdb used MiXCR to reprocess the multiplex PCR reads, holding one entry per CDR3 protein. The top ten clones hold approximately 12% of a sample with roughly 350,000 distinct CDR3 sequences, 41% of them seen once. This sequence joins TRBV7-9 and TRBJ1-4, with 8 bases identical to TRBD1. This clonotype was obtained from a human donor with low-grade glioma or glioblastoma, undergoing nonglioma brain surgery, or in good health (not recorded which). The source material was glioma tissue, nonneoplastic brain tissue, or PBMCs (not recorded which). CDR3 in amino acids: CASSPRQGPREKLFF. DNA for the CDR3: TGTGCCAGCAGCCCCCGACAGGGGCCTAGGGAAAAACTGTTTTTT.